A selection of T cell receptor beta chains follows, all from one sample in a study of OX40 agonist ivuxolimab in advanced cancers. Assay: immunoSEQ multiplex PCR; the TCRdb copy retains only in-frame clones and omits some. The sample yields 50,000 to 65,000 clones, roughly 87% seen once. This specimen consisted of CD4+ or CD8+ T cells sorted from blood, obtained in a trial of the OX40 agonist ivuxolimab. The receptor set was obtained from an adult with an advanced solid tumor such as melanoma, head and neck, liver or kidney cancer. Both conserved end residues are part of each CDR3. The D gene is left open where the match is weak. The size field is filled for only some rows; it gives once, few, many or a size class.

TRBV27	-	TRBJ2-1	13	-	TGTGCCAGCGCCCTGGGCGCCTACAATGAGCAGTTCTTC	CASALGAYNEQFF
TRBV7-2	-	TRBJ2-7	13	-	TGTGCCAGCAGCCAGATACAGGGCTACGAGCAGTACTTC	CASSQIQGYEQYF
TRBV27	-	TRBJ1-1	14	-	TGTGCCAGCAGTTTAGGGGGCAGGAACACTGAAGCTTTCTTT	CASSLGGRNTEAFF
TRBV2	-	TRBJ1-2	12	-	TGTGCCAGATCCGGGACGGACTATGGCTACACCTTC	CARSGTDYGYTF
TRBV9	TRBD2	TRBJ2-3	16	once	TGTGCCAGCAGCGTAAGAGCGGGAGGGCCGACAGATACGCAGTATTTT	CASSVRAGGPTDTQYF
TRBV6-5	TRBD1	TRBJ1-2	14	-	TGTGCCAGCAGTTACTTGACAGGGGGAGACGGCTACACCTTC	CASSYLTGGDGYTF
TRBV6-6	-	TRBJ1-1	14	-	TGTGCCAGCAGCCTCGACCCGGCGGGCACTGAAGCTTTCTTT	CASSLDPAGTEAFF
TRBV27	TRBD2	TRBJ2-3	15	-	TGTGCCAGCAGCTATAGGCCTAGCGGGAGCTCTGTGCAGTATTTT	CASSYRPSGSSVQYF
TRBV15	TRBD1	TRBJ2-7	15	once	TGTGCCACCACCCTAGGGGGGGACAGGGGCCACGAGCAGTACTTC	CATTLGGDRGHEQYF
TRBV7-9	-	TRBJ2-1	15	-	TGTGCCAGCAGCGCCACCGGGACTCCCTACAATGAGCAGTTCTTC	CASSATGTPYNEQFF
TRBV28	TRBD1	TRBJ1-2	18	-	TGTGCCAGCAGTTTAGGCCGGGGGACAGGGAGACATAACTATGGCTACACCTTC	CASSLGRGTGRHNYGYTF
TRBV11-2	-	TRBJ2-7	12	-	TGTGCCAGCGGGAGAACACCCTACGAGCAGTACTTC	CASGRTPYEQYF
TRBV6-1	-	TRBJ1-1	13	-	TGTGCCAGCAGCCGGGCCCAGTTAGCTGAAGCTTTCTTT	CASSRAQLAEAFF
TRBV29-1	-	TRBJ2-1	16	-	TGCAGCGTTGAAGGGGCGCGGTCCAACTCCTACAATGAGCAGTTCTTC	CSVEGARSNSYNEQFF
TRBV23-1	TRBD2	TRBJ2-3	17	-	TGCGCCAGCAGTCCCTCCATAGTAGCGGGGGGCACAGATACGCAGTATTTT	CASSPSIVAGGTDTQYF
TRBV27	TRBD2	TRBJ2-7	14	-	TGTGCCAGCAGTTCGGGACTAGCGGGTTACGAGCAGTACTTC	CASSSGLAGYEQYF
TRBV6-5	-	TRBJ2-1	15	-	TGTGCCAGCAGTTACTCTGGGGGACGGTGGGATGAGCAGTTCTTC	CASSYSGGRWDEQFF
TRBV7-3	TRBD1	TRBJ2-2	16	-	TGTGCCAGCAGCCCCGTAGCAGGGGGCGACACCGGGGAGCTGTTTTTT	CASSPVAGGDTGELFF
TRBV27	-	TRBJ2-7	16	-	TGTGCCAGCAGTTTAACCCCGGCAGCGCGACCCTACGAGCAGTACTTC	CASSLTPAARPYEQYF
TRBV28	-	TRBJ2-2	15	-	TGTGCCAGCAGTGAATGGGGTGGAAACACCGGGGAGCTGTTTTTT	CASSEWGGNTGELFF
TRBV27	-	TRBJ2-7	15	-	TGTGCCAGCAGTTTCAATTTCCCGGCGGTGTACGAGCAGTACTTC	CASSFNFPAVYEQYF
TRBV5-4	-	TRBJ2-7	12	-	TGTGCCAGCAGCTTGGCGGCTACAGAGCAGTACTTC	CASSLAATEQYF
TRBV5-1	-	TRBJ1-2	13	-	TGCGCCAGCAGCCCTACGCCAGGGAATGGCTACACCTTC	CASSPTPGNGYTF
TRBV29-1	-	TRBJ1-3	11	-	TGCAGCGTTGGAGGTGGAAACACCATATATTTT	CSVGGGNTIYF
TRBV11-1	-	TRBJ1-2	15	-	TGTGCCAGCAGCCCCCTTGCGGGTGCAGGCTATGGCTACACCTTC	CASSPLAGAGYGYTF
TRBV6-6	-	TRBJ2-3	15	-	TGTGCCAGCAGTTACAGAGGGAGCAACACAGATACGCAGTATTTT	CASSYRGSNTDTQYF
TRBV27	TRBD1	TRBJ2-7	14	-	TGTGCCAGCAGTCAGAGGACAGGGCCCCACGAGCAGTACTTC	CASSQRTGPHEQYF
TRBV6-4	-	TRBJ1-2	14	-	TGTGCCAGCAGTGAATCGCCTTACGACTATGGCTACACCTTC	CASSESPYDYGYTF
TRBV27	TRBD1	TRBJ1-5	16	-	TGTGCCAGCAGTTTGGGAGGGGGCTATAGCAATCAGCCCCAGCATTTT	CASSLGGGYSNQPQHF